This is a list of T cell receptor beta chains from one sample in a study of T cell responses to AZD1222 COVID-19 vaccine. The table came from immunoSEQ multiplex PCR; TCRdb's copy has only in-frame clones and leaves some out. Here the sample spans 85,000 to 130,000 clones, about 92% being singletons. Sequencing was performed on peripheral blood, taken 28 days after the second AZD1222 dose. Source of these receptors: an adult who received the AZD1222 COVID-19 vaccine. Both conserved end residues are part of each CDR3. A D gene is named only where the DNA matches it firmly. Not all rows give a size; the values are once, few, many and, for expanded clones, a class.

>TRBJ2-5|TRBV5-5|NA|TRBD2
TGTGCCAGCAGCTTGTCCTTAGGCGGGGGGGAAGAGACCCAGTACTTC
CASSLSLGGGEETQYF
>TRBJ2-7|TRBV2|NA|NA
TGTGCCAGCATGGAGGCGTGGGGGGGCATGTACGAGCAGTACTTC
CASMEAWGGMYEQYF
>TRBJ1-3|TRBV7-9|NA|NA
TGTGCCAGCAGCAAAACAGGTGCTGCCGGAAACACCATATATTTT
CASSKTGAAGNTIYF
>TRBJ1-6|TRBV27|NA|NA
TGTGCCAGCAGTTTAGTGACAGGAGCTAATTCACCCCTCCACTTT
CASSLVTGANSPLHF
>TRBJ1-1|TRBV14|NA|TRBD1
TGTGCCAGCAGCCTAGGACAGGGTAGCACTGAAGCTTTCTTT
CASSLGQGSTEAFF
>TRBJ2-3|TRBV7-9|NA|NA
TGTGCCAGCAGCTTAGGGAGAGGGACAGATACGCAGTATTTT
CASSLGRGTDTQYF
>TRBJ1-2|TRBV12-3/TRBV12-4|NA|TRBD1
TGTGCCAGCAGCCCGGGACAGGGTCATGGCTACACCTTC
CASSPGQGHGYTF
>TRBJ2-5|TRBV5-4|once|TRBD2
TGTGCCAGCAGCTTGCCTAGCGGGGGTGGGGAGACCCAGTACTTC
CASSLPSGGGETQYF
>TRBJ1-1|TRBV27|NA|NA
TGTGCCAGCAGTTTCTCGGGAGTAAACACTGAAGCTTTCTTT
CASSFSGVNTEAFF
>TRBJ1-5|TRBV9|NA|TRBD1
TGTGCCAGCAGCGCGGGGGACAGCCCACAGCCCCAGCATTTT
CASSAGDSPQPQHF
>TRBJ1-3|TRBV13|NA|NA
TGTGCCAGCAGCTTGGGGGCCTCTGGAAACACCATATATTTT
CASSLGASGNTIYF
>TRBJ2-7|TRBV7-9|once|NA
TGTGCCAGCAGCGGGGACATTACCTGGGGGCAAGACGAGCAGTACTTC
CASSGDITWGQDEQYF
>TRBJ2-5|TRBV7-9|NA|TRBD2
TGTGCCAGCTTTGGGGCGGGGGACCAAGAGACCCAGTACTTC
CASFGAGDQETQYF
>TRBJ2-1|TRBV3-1/TRBV3-2|NA|TRBD2
TGTGCCAGCAGCCGGACTAGCGGGGCTGATAAGCAGTTCTTC
CASSRTSGADKQFF
>TRBJ2-5|TRBV3-1/TRBV3-2|NA|NA
TGTGCCAGCAGCCAAATCACAGCCCAAGAGACCCAGTACTTC
CASSQITAQETQYF
>TRBJ2-5|TRBV30|NA|NA
TGTGCCTGGAGTGTAAAAGAGACCCAGTACTTC
CAWSVKETQYF
>TRBJ2-1|TRBV11-3|medium-sized|NA
TGTGCCAGCAGCTCCCGTGGCAGGGGCTCCTACAATGAGCAGTTCTTC
CASSSRGRGSYNEQFF
>TRBJ1-3|TRBV7-9|NA|NA
TGTGCCAGCAGCTTCCGGGTCCCATCCTTCCTCTCTGGAAACACCATATATTTT
CASSFRVPSFLSGNTIYF
>TRBJ2-1|TRBV5-1|NA|TRBD2
TGCGCCAGCCGAGCGGGGGGGCGTTACAATGAGCAGTTCTTC
CASRAGGRYNEQFF
>TRBJ2-7|TRBV24-1|NA|NA
TGTGCCACCCAGGGGGGGGCCTCCTACGAGCAGTACTTC
CATQGGASYEQYF
>TRBJ2-5|TRBV5-1|NA|TRBD1
TGCGCCAGCAGCTTAACAGGGGGGAGAGGTGAGACCCAGTACTTC
CASSLTGGRGETQYF
>TRBJ1-5|TRBV27|NA|TRBD1
TGTGCCAGCAGTGTACAGGGGAGAGGCCAGCCCCAGCATTTT
CASSVQGRGQPQHF
>TRBJ1-2|TRBV19|NA|TRBD1
TGTGCCAGTAGAACGGACAGGGGCCACTATGGCTACACCTTC
CASRTDRGHYGYTF
>TRBJ1-4|TRBV10-3|NA|TRBD1
TGTGCCATCGGGAAGACAGGGGATGAAAAACTGTTTTTT
CAIGKTGDEKLFF
>TRBJ1-1|TRBV7-6|NA|NA
TGTGCCAGCAGCTTAGTACAGGGAGAGGGGAACACTGAAGCTTTCTTT
CASSLVQGEGNTEAFF
>TRBJ1-3|TRBV6-5|NA|NA
TGTGCCAGCAGCGACCAGGGGTCTATCGGAAACACCATATATTTT
CASSDQGSIGNTIYF
>TRBJ1-5|TRBV2|NA|NA
TGTGCCAGCAGTGAACCGGGGTACACACAGCCCCAGCATTTT
CASSEPGYTQPQHF
>TRBJ2-7|TRBV21-1|NA|NA
TGTGCCAGCAGCAACCTAGACAGCCCCTACGAGCAGTACTTC
CASSNLDSPYEQYF
>TRBJ1-1|TRBV5-1|once|NA
TGCGCCAGCAGCTTACGGGAGAACACTGAAGCTTTCTTT
CASSLRENTEAFF
>TRBJ1-6|TRBV3-1/TRBV3-2|NA|NA
TGTGCCAGCAGCCAGAGGGTGGGACTTCGAGCGCCCCTCCACTTT
CASSQRVGLRAPLHF
>TRBJ2-3|TRBV3-1/TRBV3-2|NA|TRBD2
TGTGCCAGCAGCCAAGAAAGTCTAGCGGGTCCGGGGAGGGGAGATACGCAGTATTTT
CASSQESLAGPGRGDTQYF
>TRBJ2-1|TRBV6-2/TRBV6-3|NA|TRBD2
TGTGCCAGCAGTTACCCCCTTCGACTAGCGGGAGGGTACCGTTACAATGAGCAGTTCTTC
CASSYPLRLAGGYRYNEQFF
>TRBJ2-2|TRBV18|NA|TRBD2
TGTGCCAGCTCACCAACTGAAGCGGGGAGCTTAACCGGGGAGCTGTTTTTT
CASSPTEAGSLTGELFF
>TRBJ2-3|TRBV19|NA|NA
TGTGCCAGTAGTTCCCCCGGAGCATACACAGATACGCAGTATTTT
CASSSPGAYTDTQYF
>TRBJ2-5|TRBV4-1|NA|NA
TGCGCCAGCAGCCGGTTAAGGGTGGGACTGGACCAAGAGACCCAGTACTTC
CASSRLRVGLDQETQYF
>TRBJ1-2|TRBV5-1|few|NA
TGCGCCAGCAGCTTAGCCGGGACACCTTCTAACTATGGCTACACCTTC
CASSLAGTPSNYGYTF
>TRBJ1-2|TRBV3-1/TRBV3-2|NA|NA
TGTGCCAGCAGCCAAGAAGGTGATCTTGGCTACACCTTC
CASSQEGDLGYTF
>TRBJ2-2|TRBV6-6|NA|TRBD1
TGTGCCAGCAGTTACGGGACAGGGCCTTTGGGGGAGCTGTTTTTT
CASSYGTGPLGELFF
>TRBJ2-7|TRBV4-3|NA|TRBD1
TGCGCCAGCAGCCACGGGACAGGGTACGAGCAGTACTTC
CASSHGTGYEQYF
>TRBJ1-2|TRBV5-1|once|NA
TGCGCCAGCAGCTTGGATGAGTTGGAGGGGAATCACTATGGCTACACCTTC
CASSLDELEGNHYGYTF
>TRBJ1-4|TRBV29-1|NA|NA
TGCAGCGTGGGGGAGGCACTGGGGGCAAAACTGTTTTTT
CSVGEALGAKLFF
>TRBJ2-1|TRBV19|few|TRBD2
TGTGCCAGCAGAAGCGGGGGGGGTAGGAATGAGCAGTTCTTC
CASRSGGGRNEQFF
>TRBJ2-2|TRBV12-3/TRBV12-4|NA|NA
TGTGCCAGCCGTAACACCGGGGAGCTGTTTTTT
CASRNTGELFF
>TRBJ2-1|TRBV7-3|NA|NA
TGTGCCAGCAGCTTGGGGGCGTTATCCTACAATGAGCAGTTCTTC
CASSLGALSYNEQFF
>TRBJ2-1|TRBV19|NA|TRBD1
TGTGCCAGTCGACGACAGGGGGCAGATTACAATGAGCAGTTCTTC
CASRRQGADYNEQFF
>TRBJ2-2|TRBV9|NA|NA
TGTGCCAGCAGCCCGTGGCCCGGGGAGCTGTTTTTT
CASSPWPGELFF
>TRBJ2-5|TRBV20-1|NA|NA
TGCAGTGCTAGTAGAGGGGCGTGGGAGACCCAGTACTTC
CSASRGAWETQYF
>TRBJ1-2|TRBV4-2|NA|NA
TGTGCCAGCAGCCAAGATGGGCAGGGCTTCTATGGCTACACCTTC
CASSQDGQGFYGYTF
>TRBJ2-7|TRBV11-2|NA|TRBD2
TGTGCCAGCAGCTTTGGCGGGGGATACGAGCAGTACTTC
CASSFGGGYEQYF
>TRBJ1-2|TRBV27|NA|TRBD1
TGTGCCAGCAGTACAGAGACAGGGAGGGGTGGCTACACCTTC
CASSTETGRGGYTF
>TRBJ2-2|TRBV7-3|once|TRBD2
TGTGCCAGCAGCCCACAAGCACTAGCGGGGAACACCGGGGAGCTGTTTTTT
CASSPQALAGNTGELFF
>TRBJ2-6|TRBV7-9|NA|NA
TGTGCCAGCAGCTTAAACTCTGGGGCCAACGTCCTGACTTTC
CASSLNSGANVLTF
>TRBJ2-3|TRBV3-1/TRBV3-2|NA|NA
TGTGCCAGCAGCTTTTCCGGGACAAGCACAGATACGCAGTATTTT
CASSFSGTSTDTQYF